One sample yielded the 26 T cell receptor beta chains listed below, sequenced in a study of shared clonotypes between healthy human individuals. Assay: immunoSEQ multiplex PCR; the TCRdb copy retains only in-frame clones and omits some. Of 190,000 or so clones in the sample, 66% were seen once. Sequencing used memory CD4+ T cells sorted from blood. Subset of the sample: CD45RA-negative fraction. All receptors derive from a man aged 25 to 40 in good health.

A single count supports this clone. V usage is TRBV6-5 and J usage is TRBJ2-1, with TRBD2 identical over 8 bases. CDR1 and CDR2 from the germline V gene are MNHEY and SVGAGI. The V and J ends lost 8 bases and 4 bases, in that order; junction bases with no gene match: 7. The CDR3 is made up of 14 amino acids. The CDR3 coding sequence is TGTGCCAGCTTCTCGGGAGGGGGATACAATGAGCAGTTCTTC. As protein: CASFSGGGYNEQFF.

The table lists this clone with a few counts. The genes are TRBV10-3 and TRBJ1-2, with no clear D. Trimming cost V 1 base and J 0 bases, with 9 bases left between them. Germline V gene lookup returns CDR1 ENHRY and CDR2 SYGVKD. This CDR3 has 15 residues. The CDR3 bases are TGTGCCATCAGTGAGTACAGCGATACTAACTATGGCTACACCTTC. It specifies CAISEYSDTNYGYTF.

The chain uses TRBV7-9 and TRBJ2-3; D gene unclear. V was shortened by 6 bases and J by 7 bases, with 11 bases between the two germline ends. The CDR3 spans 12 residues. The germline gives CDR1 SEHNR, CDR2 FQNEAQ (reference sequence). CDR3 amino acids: CASSPNDYTQYF. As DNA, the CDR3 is TGTGCCAGCAGTCCTAACGATTATACGCAGTATTTT.

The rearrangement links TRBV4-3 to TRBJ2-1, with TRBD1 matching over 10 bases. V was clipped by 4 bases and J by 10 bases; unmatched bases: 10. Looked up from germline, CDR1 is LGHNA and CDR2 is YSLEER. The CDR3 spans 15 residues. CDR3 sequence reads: CASSPAGQGSKEQFF. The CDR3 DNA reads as TGCGCCAGCAGCCCGGCGGGACAGGGGAGCAAGGAGCAGTTCTTC.

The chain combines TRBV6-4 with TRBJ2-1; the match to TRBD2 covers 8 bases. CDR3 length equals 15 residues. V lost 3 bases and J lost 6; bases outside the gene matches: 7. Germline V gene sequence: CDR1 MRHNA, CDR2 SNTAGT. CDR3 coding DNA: TGTGCCAGCAGTGAAAGCGGGAGTCCTGCCAATGAGCAGTTCTTC. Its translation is CASSESGSPANEQFF.

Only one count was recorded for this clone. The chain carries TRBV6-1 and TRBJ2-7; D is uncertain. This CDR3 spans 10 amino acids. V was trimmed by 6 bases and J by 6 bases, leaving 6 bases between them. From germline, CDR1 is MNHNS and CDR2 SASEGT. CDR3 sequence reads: CASRLVEQYF. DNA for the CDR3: TGTGCCAGCAGGTTGGTCGAGCAGTACTTC.

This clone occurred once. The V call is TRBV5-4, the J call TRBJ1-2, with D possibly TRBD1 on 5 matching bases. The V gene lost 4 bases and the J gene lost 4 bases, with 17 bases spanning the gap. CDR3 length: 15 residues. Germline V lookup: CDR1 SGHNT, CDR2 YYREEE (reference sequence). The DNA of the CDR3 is TGTGCCAGCAGCCTTAAGGGGATGTCGGGCTATGGCTACACCTTC. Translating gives CASSLKGMSGYGYTF.

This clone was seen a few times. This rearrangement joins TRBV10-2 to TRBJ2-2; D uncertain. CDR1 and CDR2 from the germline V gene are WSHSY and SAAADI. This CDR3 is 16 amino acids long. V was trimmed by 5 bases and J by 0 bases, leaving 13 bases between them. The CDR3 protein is CASSKRLSPNTGELFF. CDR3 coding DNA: TGCGCCAGCAGTAAGAGATTGTCCCCGAACACCGGGGAGCTGTTTTTT.

The CDR3 sequence: CASKQGALTGELFF. The DNA for the CDR3 is TGTGCCAGCAAACAGGGGGCGCTGACCGGGGAGCTGTTTTTT. The rearrangement joins TRBV19 to TRBJ2-2, with 9 bases lining up with TRBD1. Trimming took 9 bases from V and 5 from J; bases not matched to a gene: 7. The CDR3 covers 14 residues. Germline V CDR1 and CDR2: LNHDA, SQIVND (reference sequence).

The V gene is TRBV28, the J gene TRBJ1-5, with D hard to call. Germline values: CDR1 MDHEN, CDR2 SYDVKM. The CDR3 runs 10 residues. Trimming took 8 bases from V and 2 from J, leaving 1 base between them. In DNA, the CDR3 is TGTGCCAGCGGCAATCAGCCCCAGCATTTT. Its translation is CASGNQPQHF.

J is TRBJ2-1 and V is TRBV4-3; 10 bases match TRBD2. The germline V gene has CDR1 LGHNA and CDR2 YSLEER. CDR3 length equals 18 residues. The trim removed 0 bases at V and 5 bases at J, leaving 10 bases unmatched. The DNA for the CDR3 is TGCGCCAGCAGCCAAGAAGGGGCTAGCGGGAGTAAACACAATGAGCAGTTCTTC. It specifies CASSQEGASGSKHNEQFF.

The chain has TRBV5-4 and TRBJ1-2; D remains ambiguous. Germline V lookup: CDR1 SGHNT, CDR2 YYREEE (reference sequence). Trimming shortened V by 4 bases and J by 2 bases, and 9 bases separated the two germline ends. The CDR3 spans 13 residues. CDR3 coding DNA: TGTGCCAGCAGCCCAGAAGACAACTATGGCTACACCTTC. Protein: CASSPEDNYGYTF.

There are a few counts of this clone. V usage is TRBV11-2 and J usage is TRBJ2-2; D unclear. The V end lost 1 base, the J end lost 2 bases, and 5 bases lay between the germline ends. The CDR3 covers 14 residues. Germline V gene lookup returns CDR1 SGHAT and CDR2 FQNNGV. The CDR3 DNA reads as TGTGCCAGCAGCTTAGCCTCCAACACCGGGGAGCTGTTTTTT. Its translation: CASSLASNTGELFF.

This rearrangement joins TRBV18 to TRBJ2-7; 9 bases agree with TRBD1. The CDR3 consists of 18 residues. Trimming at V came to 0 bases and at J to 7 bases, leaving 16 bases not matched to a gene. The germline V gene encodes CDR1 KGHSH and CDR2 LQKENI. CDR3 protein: CASSPPGTPGQGLGEQYF. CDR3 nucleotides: TGTGCCAGCTCACCACCGGGCACTCCGGGACAGGGATTGGGGGAGCAGTACTTC.

CDR3 bases: TGCGCCAGCAGTCAATCTATTCGGACTAGCGGGAGATCGTACGAGCAGTACTTC. Protein sequence: CASSQSIRTSGRSYEQYF. The gene calls are TRBV23-1 and TRBJ2-7, with 13 bases fitting TRBD2. TRBV23-1 qualifies as an ORF whose function is uncertain. The V gene end was trimmed by 0 bases and the J gene end by 4 bases; junction bases not matched to a gene: 9. The CDR3 length is 18 residues.

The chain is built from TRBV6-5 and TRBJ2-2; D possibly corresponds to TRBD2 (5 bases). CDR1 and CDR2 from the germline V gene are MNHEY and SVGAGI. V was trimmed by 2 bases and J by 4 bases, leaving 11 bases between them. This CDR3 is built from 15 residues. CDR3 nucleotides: TGTGCCAGCAGTTACGAAGCGGCCAGCACCGGGGAGCTGTTTTTT. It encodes CASSYEAASTGELFF.

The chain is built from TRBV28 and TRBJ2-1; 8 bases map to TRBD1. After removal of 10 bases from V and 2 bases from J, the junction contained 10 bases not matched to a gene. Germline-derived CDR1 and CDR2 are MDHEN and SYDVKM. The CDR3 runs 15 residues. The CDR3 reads CAIQVAGGAYNEQFF. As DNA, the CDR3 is TGTGCCATCCAAGTGGCAGGGGGCGCCTACAATGAGCAGTTCTTC.

CDR3 nucleotide sequence: TGTGCCAGCAGTCCCCCGCGCAGGGCACCTAGCAATCAGCCCCAGCATTTT. Translated, it gives CASSPPRRAPSNQPQHF. The chain joins TRBV27 to TRBJ1-5; D may be TRBD1 (5 bases). Germline CDR1 is MNHEY and CDR2 is SMNVEV (reference sequence). The length of the CDR3 is 17 residues. V was clipped by 5 bases and J by 0 bases, with 17 bases between them.

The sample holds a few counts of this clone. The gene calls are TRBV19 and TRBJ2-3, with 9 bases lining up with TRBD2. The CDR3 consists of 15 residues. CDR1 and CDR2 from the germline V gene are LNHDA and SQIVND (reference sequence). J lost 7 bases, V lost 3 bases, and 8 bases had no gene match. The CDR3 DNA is TGTGCCAGTAGTATTCTACTAGCGGGTGGGTATACGCAGTATTTT. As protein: CASSILLAGGYTQYF.

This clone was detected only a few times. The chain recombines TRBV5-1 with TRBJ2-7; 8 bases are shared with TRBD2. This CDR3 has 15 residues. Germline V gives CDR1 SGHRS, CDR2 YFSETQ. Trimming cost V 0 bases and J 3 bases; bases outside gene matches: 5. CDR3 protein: CASSLDTGTSYEQYF. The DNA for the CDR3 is TGCGCCAGCAGCTTGGATACCGGGACTAGCTACGAGCAGTACTTC.

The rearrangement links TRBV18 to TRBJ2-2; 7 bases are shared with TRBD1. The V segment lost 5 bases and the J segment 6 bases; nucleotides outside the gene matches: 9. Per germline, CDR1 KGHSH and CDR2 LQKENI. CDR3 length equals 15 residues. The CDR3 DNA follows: TGTGCCAGCTCATTGGACAGGTTCAAACCCGGGGAGCTGTTTTTT. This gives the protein CASSLDRFKPGELFF.

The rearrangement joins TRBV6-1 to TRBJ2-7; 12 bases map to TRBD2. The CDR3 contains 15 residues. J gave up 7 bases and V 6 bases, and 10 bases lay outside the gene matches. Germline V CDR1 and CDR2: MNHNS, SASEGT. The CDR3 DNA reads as TGTGCCAGCAGGATCCTAGCGGGAGGGCCCTCTGAGCAGTACTTC. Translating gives CASRILAGGPSEQYF.

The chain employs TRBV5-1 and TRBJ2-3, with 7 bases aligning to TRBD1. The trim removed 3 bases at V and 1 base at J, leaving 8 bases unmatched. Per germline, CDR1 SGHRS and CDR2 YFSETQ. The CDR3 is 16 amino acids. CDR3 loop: CASSYGQVGGTDTQYF. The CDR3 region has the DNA TGCGCCAGCAGCTACGGACAGGTTGGGGGCACAGATACGCAGTATTTT.

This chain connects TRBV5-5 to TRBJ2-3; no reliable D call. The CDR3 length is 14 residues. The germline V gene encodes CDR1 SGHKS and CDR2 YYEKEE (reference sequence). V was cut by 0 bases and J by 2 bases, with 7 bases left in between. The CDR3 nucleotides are TGTGCCAGCAGCTTGGAGAGGTTCACAGATACGCAGTATTTT. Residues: CASSLERFTDTQYF.

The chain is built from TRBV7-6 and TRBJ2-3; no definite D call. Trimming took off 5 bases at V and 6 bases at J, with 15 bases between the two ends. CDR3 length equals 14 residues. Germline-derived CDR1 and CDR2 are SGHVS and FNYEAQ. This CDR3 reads CASSPSIPSDTQYF. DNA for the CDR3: TGTGCCAGCAGCCCTAGTATCCCGAGCGATACGCAGTATTTT.

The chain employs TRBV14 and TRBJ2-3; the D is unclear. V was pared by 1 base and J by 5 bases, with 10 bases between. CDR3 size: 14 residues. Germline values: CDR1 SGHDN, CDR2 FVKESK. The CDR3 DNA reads TGTGCCAGCAGCCAAGTTGCGACCATAGATACGCAGTATTTT. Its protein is CASSQVATIDTQYF.